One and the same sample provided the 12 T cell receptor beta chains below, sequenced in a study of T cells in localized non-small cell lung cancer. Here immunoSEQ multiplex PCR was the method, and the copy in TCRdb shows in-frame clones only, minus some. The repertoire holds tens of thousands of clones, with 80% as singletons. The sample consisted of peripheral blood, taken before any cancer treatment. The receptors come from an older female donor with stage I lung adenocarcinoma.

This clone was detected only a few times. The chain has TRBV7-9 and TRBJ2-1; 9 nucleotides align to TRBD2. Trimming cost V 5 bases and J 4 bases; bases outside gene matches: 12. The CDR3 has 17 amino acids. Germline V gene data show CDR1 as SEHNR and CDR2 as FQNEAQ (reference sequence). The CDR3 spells CASSGPPSSGAYNEQFF. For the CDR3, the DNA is TGTGCCAGCAGCGGGCCCCCCTCTAGCGGGGCTTACAATGAGCAGTTCTTC.

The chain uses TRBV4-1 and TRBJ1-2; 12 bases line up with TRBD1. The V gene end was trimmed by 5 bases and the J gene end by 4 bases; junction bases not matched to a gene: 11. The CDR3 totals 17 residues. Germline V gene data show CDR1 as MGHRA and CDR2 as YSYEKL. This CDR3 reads CASSSRDRGPDTYGYTF. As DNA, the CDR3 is TGCGCCAGCAGCTCCCGGGACAGGGGGCCAGATACCTATGGCTACACCTTC.

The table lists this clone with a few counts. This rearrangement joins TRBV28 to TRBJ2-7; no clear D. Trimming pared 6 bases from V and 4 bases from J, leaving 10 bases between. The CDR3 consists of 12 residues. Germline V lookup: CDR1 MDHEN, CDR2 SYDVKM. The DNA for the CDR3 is TGTGCCAGCAGCACCTTGGGGTACGAGCAGTACTTC. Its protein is CASSTLGYEQYF.

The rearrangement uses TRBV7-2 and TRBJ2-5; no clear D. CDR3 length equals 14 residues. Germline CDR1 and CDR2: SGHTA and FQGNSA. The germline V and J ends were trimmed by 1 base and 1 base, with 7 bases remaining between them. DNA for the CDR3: TGTGCCAGCAGCTTAGTGCAGCTCCAAGAGACCCAGTACTTC. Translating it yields CASSLVQLQETQYF. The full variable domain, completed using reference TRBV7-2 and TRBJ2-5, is GAGVSQSPSNKVTEKGKDVELRCDPISGHTALYWYRQSLGQGLEFLIYFQGNSAPDKSGLPSDRFSAERTGGSVSTLTIQRTQQEDSAVYLCASSLVQLQETQYFGPGTRLLVL.

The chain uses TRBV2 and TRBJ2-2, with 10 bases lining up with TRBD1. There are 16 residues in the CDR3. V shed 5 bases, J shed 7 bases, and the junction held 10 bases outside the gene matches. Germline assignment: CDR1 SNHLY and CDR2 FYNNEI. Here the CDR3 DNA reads TGTGCCAGCAGTCCTTTGACAGGGGGCAATATCGGGGAGCTGTTTTTT. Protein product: CASSPLTGGNIGELFF. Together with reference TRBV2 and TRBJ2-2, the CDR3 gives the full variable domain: EPEVTQTPSHQVTQMGQEVILRCVPISNHLYFYWYRQILGQKVEFLVSFYNNEISEKSEIFDDQFSVERPDGSNFTLKIRSTKLEDSAMYFCASSPLTGGNIGELFFGEGSRLTVL.

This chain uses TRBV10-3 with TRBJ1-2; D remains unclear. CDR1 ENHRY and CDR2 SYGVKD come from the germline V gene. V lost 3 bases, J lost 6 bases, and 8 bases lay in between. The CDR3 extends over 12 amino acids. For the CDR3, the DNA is TGTGCCATCAGTGACTCAGAGGATGGCTACACCTTC. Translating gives CAISDSEDGYTF.

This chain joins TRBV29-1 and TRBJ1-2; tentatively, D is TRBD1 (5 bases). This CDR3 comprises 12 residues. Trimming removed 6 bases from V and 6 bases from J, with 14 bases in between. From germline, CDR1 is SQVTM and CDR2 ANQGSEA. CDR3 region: CSVAGTGDGYTF. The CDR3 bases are TGCAGCGTGGCTGGGACGGGTGATGGCTACACCTTC. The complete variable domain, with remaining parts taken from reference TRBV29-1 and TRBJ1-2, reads SAVISQKPSRDICQRGTSLTIQCQVDSQVTMMFWYRQQPGQSLTLIATANQGSEATYESGFVIDKFPISRPNLTFSTLTVSNMSPEDSSIYLCSVAGTGDGYTFGSGTRLTVV.

The CDR3 DNA sequence: TGTGCCAGCAGCCGGCCCCCCACCTACGAGCAGTACTTC. Translating gives CASSRPPTYEQYF. The rearrangement links TRBV28 to TRBJ2-7, with D uncertain. Trimming took 6 bases from V and 2 from J, leaving 11 bases between them. The V gene's germline CDR1 is MDHEN and CDR2 SYDVKM. CDR3 length: 13 amino acids.

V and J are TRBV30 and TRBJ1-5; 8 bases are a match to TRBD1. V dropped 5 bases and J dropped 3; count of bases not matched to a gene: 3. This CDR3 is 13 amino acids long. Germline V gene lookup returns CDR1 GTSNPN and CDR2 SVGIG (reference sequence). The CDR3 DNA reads TGTGCCTGGTCGGACAGGGTCAATCAGCCCCAGCATTTT. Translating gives CAWSDRVNQPQHF.

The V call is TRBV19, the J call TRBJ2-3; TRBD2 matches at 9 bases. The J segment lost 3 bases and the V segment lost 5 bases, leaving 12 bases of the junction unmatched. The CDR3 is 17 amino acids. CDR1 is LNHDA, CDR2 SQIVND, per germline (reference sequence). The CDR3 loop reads CASSVYHSGSGTDTQYF. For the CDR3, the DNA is TGTGCCAGTAGTGTCTATCATAGCGGGAGCGGGACAGATACGCAGTATTTT.

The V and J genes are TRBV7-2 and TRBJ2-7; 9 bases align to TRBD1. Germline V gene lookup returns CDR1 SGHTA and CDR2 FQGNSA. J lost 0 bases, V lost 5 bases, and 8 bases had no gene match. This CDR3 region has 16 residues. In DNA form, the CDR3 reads TGTGCCAGCAGCCCTAAACGGACAGGGGCCTCCTACGAGCAGTACTTC. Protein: CASSPKRTGASYEQYF.

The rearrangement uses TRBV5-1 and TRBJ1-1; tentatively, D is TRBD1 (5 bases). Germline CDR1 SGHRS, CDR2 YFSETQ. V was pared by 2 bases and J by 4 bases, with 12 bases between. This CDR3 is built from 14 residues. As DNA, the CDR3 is TGCGCCAGCAGCTTTGTAGCAGGGTCCACTGAAGCTTTCTTT. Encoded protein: CASSFVAGSTEAFF.